The rows below give T cell receptor beta chains drawn from one sample of a study of identical twins. TCRdb ran MiXCR on the 5' RACE reads and lists one entry per CDR3 protein. The sample shows 1.5 million to 2 million distinct CDR3 sequences, about 32% of them seen only once. The sample taken for sequencing was cord blood. The receptors here all came from a newborn girl in good health. Each CDR3 is given with its conserved first and last residue. The D gene is left open where the match is weak. Rows may omit the clone size; those that give it use once, few, many or a size class.

abundance: .; v_gene: TRBV7-2; d_gene: TRBD1; j_gene: TRBJ1-1; CDR3aa: CASSLIRGHTEAFF; CDR3nt: TGTGCCAGCAGCTTAATCAGGGGGCACACTGAAGCTTTCTTT
abundance: .; v_gene: TRBV20-1; d_gene: TRBD2; j_gene: TRBJ2-3; CDR3aa: CSAIERTSGSTDTQYF; CDR3nt: TGCAGTGCTATCGAGAGGACTAGCGGGAGCACAGATACGCAGTATTTT
abundance: .; v_gene: TRBV15; d_gene: .; j_gene: TRBJ2-7; CDR3aa: CATSSLDGTRSIEQYF; CDR3nt: TGTGCCACCAGCAGTCTAGACGGTACCCGCTCTATCGAGCAGTACTTC
abundance: many; v_gene: TRBV3-1; d_gene: .; j_gene: TRBJ2-5; CDR3aa: CASSQDYGGAETQYF; CDR3nt: TGTGCCAGCAGCCAAGATTATGGGGGCGCAGAGACCCAGTACTTC
abundance: .; v_gene: TRBV5-4; d_gene: TRBD2; j_gene: TRBJ2-1; CDR3aa: CASSLVGSGDYNEQFF; CDR3nt: TGTGCCAGCAGCTTGGTGGGTAGCGGGGACTACAATGAGCAGTTCTTC
abundance: .; v_gene: TRBV7-2; d_gene: .; j_gene: TRBJ2-3; CDR3aa: CASSAGGVGTDTQYF; CDR3nt: TGTGCCAGCAGCGCCGGCGGGGTTGGTACAGATACGCAGTATTTT
abundance: few; v_gene: TRBV3-1; d_gene: .; j_gene: TRBJ2-1; CDR3aa: CASSLRTSPSLYNEQFF; CDR3nt: TGTGCCAGCAGCTTAAGAACTAGCCCGAGCTTATACAATGAGCAGTTCTTC
abundance: .; v_gene: TRBV9; d_gene: .; j_gene: TRBJ1-2; CDR3aa: CASTSGLRYGYTF; CDR3nt: TGTGCCAGCACCTCCGGGCTCCGCTATGGCTACACCTTC
abundance: .; v_gene: TRBV4-1; d_gene: TRBD2; j_gene: TRBJ2-7; CDR3aa: CASTFQREAPYNEQYF; CDR3nt: TGCGCCAGCACCTTTCAGCGGGAGGCCCCCTACAATGAGCAGTACTTC
abundance: .; v_gene: TRBV28; d_gene: .; j_gene: TRBJ2-3; CDR3aa: CASIPADTDTQYF; CDR3nt: TGTGCCAGCATTCCAGCGGACACAGATACGCAGTATTTT
abundance: .; v_gene: TRBV13; d_gene: TRBD2; j_gene: TRBJ2-4; CDR3aa: CASSLADLAGGQNIQYF; CDR3nt: TGTGCCAGCAGCTTAGCTGACCTAGCGGGGGGGCAAAACATTCAGTACTTC
abundance: .; v_gene: TRBV4-1; d_gene: .; j_gene: TRBJ1-1; CDR3aa: CASSQDPNREAFF; CDR3nt: TGCGCCAGCAGCCAAGACCCAAACAGGGAAGCTTTCTTT
abundance: few; v_gene: TRBV4-2; d_gene: TRBD2; j_gene: TRBJ2-3; CDR3aa: CASSQDIALAGGSTDTQYF; CDR3nt: TGTGCCAGCAGCCAAGATATCGCACTAGCGGGGGGGTCCACAGATACGCAGTATTTT
abundance: once; v_gene: TRBV19; d_gene: TRBD2; j_gene: TRBJ2-1; CDR3aa: CASSIPGTSGTDEQFF; CDR3nt: TGTGCCAGTAGTATCCCCGGGACTAGCGGGACTGATGAGCAGTTCTTC
abundance: .; v_gene: TRBV5-1; d_gene: TRBD1; j_gene: TRBJ2-1; CDR3aa: CASSFNRGHQETQFF; CDR3nt: TGCGCCAGCAGCTTCAACAGGGGGCATCAAGAGACCCAGTTCTTC
abundance: .; v_gene: TRBV20-1; d_gene: TRBD2; j_gene: TRBJ2-1; CDR3aa: CSARDLRTSVIGREQFF; CDR3nt: TGCAGTGCTAGAGATCTAAGAACTAGCGTGATCGGTAGGGAGCAGTTCTTC
abundance: .; v_gene: TRBV5-6; d_gene: TRBD1; j_gene: TRBJ1-1; CDR3aa: CASSLNRGLTEAFF; CDR3nt: TGTGCCAGCAGCTTGAACAGGGGACTCACTGAAGCTTTCTTT
abundance: few; v_gene: TRBV6-6; d_gene: TRBD1; j_gene: TRBJ2-1; CDR3aa: CASSYSETGLQFF; CDR3nt: TGTGCCAGCAGTTACTCCGAGACAGGGTTGCAGTTCTTC
abundance: few; v_gene: TRBV6-1; d_gene: .; j_gene: TRBJ2-7; CDR3aa: CASSEIVTVYEQYF; CDR3nt: TGTGCCAGCAGTGAAATTGTAACAGTCTACGAGCAGTACTTC
abundance: .; v_gene: TRBV12-3/TRBV12-4; d_gene: .; j_gene: TRBJ2-7; CDR3aa: CASRPGHPYEQYF; CDR3nt: TGTGCCAGCAGGCCGGGACACCCCTACGAGCAGTACTTC
abundance: .; v_gene: TRBV11-2; d_gene: .; j_gene: TRBJ2-1; CDR3aa: CASSAPGGVAYNEQFF; CDR3nt: TGTGCCAGCAGCGCGCCAGGCGGGGTGGCTTACAATGAGCAGTTCTTC
abundance: few; v_gene: TRBV28; d_gene: TRBD1; j_gene: TRBJ1-2; CDR3aa: CASRGARQGGYGYTF; CDR3nt: TGTGCCAGTCGAGGAGCCCGACAGGGAGGGTATGGCTACACCTTC
abundance: .; v_gene: TRBV28; d_gene: TRBD1; j_gene: TRBJ2-7; CDR3aa: CASSLPRTGRDNEQYF; CDR3nt: TGTGCCAGCAGTTTACCCCGGACAGGGCGGGACAATGAGCAGTACTTC
abundance: few; v_gene: TRBV20-1; d_gene: TRBD1; j_gene: TRBJ1-2; CDR3aa: CSARVGQEYGYTF; CDR3nt: TGCAGTGCTAGAGTGGGACAGGAGTATGGCTACACCTTC
abundance: .; v_gene: TRBV4-2; d_gene: .; j_gene: TRBJ2-5; CDR3aa: CASSQEARLQETKYF; CDR3nt: TGTGCCAGCAGCCAAGAAGCTAGACTCCAAGAGACCAAGTACTTC
abundance: .; v_gene: TRBV4-2; d_gene: TRBD2; j_gene: TRBJ2-5; CDR3aa: CASSQDVAGGPETQYF; CDR3nt: TGTGCCAGCAGCCAAGATGTGGCGGGGGGACCAGAGACCCAGTACTTC
abundance: .; v_gene: TRBV29-1; d_gene: .; j_gene: TRBJ1-4; CDR3aa: CSVLREANEKLFF; CDR3nt: TGCAGCGTTCTCAGGGAGGCTAATGAAAAACTGTTTTTT
abundance: few; v_gene: TRBV20-1; d_gene: .; j_gene: TRBJ1-2; CDR3aa: CSARPRVHYGYTF; CDR3nt: TGCAGTGCTAGGCCAAGGGTCCACTATGGCTACACCTTC
abundance: .; v_gene: TRBV5-1; d_gene: .; j_gene: TRBJ1-1; CDR3aa: CASSPSRGKGTEAFF; CDR3nt: TGCGCCAGCAGCCCCTCCCGAGGGAAGGGGACTGAAGCTTTCTTT
abundance: .; v_gene: TRBV7-9; d_gene: TRBD1; j_gene: TRBJ2-1; CDR3aa: CASSLRRQGSSYNEQFF; CDR3nt: TGTGCCAGCAGCTTAAGGAGACAGGGGTCCTCCTACAATGAGCAGTTCTTC
abundance: many; v_gene: TRBV10-3; d_gene: TRBD1; j_gene: TRBJ1-6; CDR3aa: CAITGTGDSPLHF; CDR3nt: TGTGCCATCACCGGGACAGGAGATTCACCCCTCCACTTT
abundance: few; v_gene: TRBV4-1; d_gene: TRBD2; j_gene: TRBJ2-1; CDR3aa: CASTMGRGRSYNEQFF; CDR3nt: TGCGCCAGCACCATGGGGCGGGGGAGGAGCTACAATGAGCAGTTCTTC
abundance: few; v_gene: TRBV3-1; d_gene: TRBD1; j_gene: TRBJ1-1; CDR3aa: CASSPRDRAMNTEAFF; CDR3nt: TGTGCCAGCAGCCCGCGCGACAGGGCAATGAACACTGAAGCTTTCTTT
abundance: .; v_gene: TRBV7-2; d_gene: TRBD1; j_gene: TRBJ1-4; CDR3aa: CASSLGDRGREKLFF; CDR3nt: TGTGCCAGCAGCTTAGGTGACAGGGGGCGCGAAAAACTGTTTTTT
abundance: .; v_gene: TRBV28; d_gene: TRBD1; j_gene: TRBJ1-4; CDR3aa: CASTWSGTGAEKLFF; CDR3nt: TGTGCCAGCACCTGGTCCGGGACAGGGGCTGAAAAACTGTTTTTT
abundance: .; v_gene: TRBV6-1; d_gene: TRBD1; j_gene: TRBJ2-5; CDR3aa: CASSESGGLKTQYF; CDR3nt: TGTGCCAGCAGTGAATCAGGGGGCTTAAAGACCCAGTACTTC
abundance: few; v_gene: TRBV21-1; d_gene: .; j_gene: TRBJ1-6; CDR3aa: CASLCRGTLNSPLHF; CDR3nt: TGTGCCAGCTTATGCAGGGGTACCCTAAATTCACCCCTCCACTTT
abundance: many; v_gene: TRBV3-1; d_gene: TRBD2; j_gene: TRBJ2-7; CDR3aa: CASSQGTSASYEQYF; CDR3nt: TGTGCCAGCAGCCAAGGGACTAGCGCCTCCTACGAGCAGTACTTC
abundance: few; v_gene: TRBV4-2; d_gene: TRBD2; j_gene: TRBJ2-1; CDR3aa: CASSPGQRGAQFF; CDR3nt: TGTGCCAGCAGCCCGGGGCAGCGGGGGGCGCAGTTCTTC
abundance: many; v_gene: TRBV4-2; d_gene: TRBD2; j_gene: TRBJ2-1; CDR3aa: CASSPQTSQPLRNEQFF; CDR3nt: TGTGCCAGCAGCCCCCAGACTAGCCAACCCCTTCGGAATGAGCAGTTCTTC
abundance: few; v_gene: TRBV27; d_gene: TRBD2; j_gene: TRBJ2-5; CDR3aa: CATQPTGGLAGGKETQYF; CDR3nt: TGTGCCACCCAACCAACAGGGGGACTAGCGGGAGGGAAAGAGACCCAGTACTTC
abundance: many; v_gene: TRBV12-3/TRBV12-4; d_gene: .; j_gene: TRBJ1-2; CDR3aa: CASSSGRNYGYTF; CDR3nt: TGTGCCAGCAGTTCGGGACGGAACTATGGCTACACCTTC
abundance: .; v_gene: TRBV12-3/TRBV12-4; d_gene: .; j_gene: TRBJ1-3; CDR3aa: CASSFTLSGNTIYF; CDR3nt: TGTGCCAGCAGTTTTACACTCTCTGGAAACACCATATATTTT
abundance: few; v_gene: TRBV5-6; d_gene: TRBD1; j_gene: TRBJ2-1; CDR3aa: CASRGQGYEQFF; CDR3nt: TGTGCCAGCAGAGGACAGGGTTATGAGCAGTTCTTC
abundance: .; v_gene: TRBV6-6; d_gene: TRBD1; j_gene: TRBJ2-3; CDR3aa: CASSRTWTGSTDTQYF; CDR3nt: TGTGCCAGCAGTCGCACGTGGACAGGGTCCACAGATACGCAGTATTTT
abundance: .; v_gene: TRBV3-1; d_gene: .; j_gene: TRBJ2-5; CDR3aa: CASSHGPQETQYF; CDR3nt: TGTGCCAGCAGCCACGGACCCCAAGAGACCCAGTACTTC
abundance: few; v_gene: TRBV2; d_gene: TRBD2; j_gene: TRBJ2-5; CDR3aa: CASRTGTSGSLETQYF; CDR3nt: TGTGCCAGCAGGACCGGGACTAGCGGGAGTTTAGAGACCCAGTACTTC
abundance: .; v_gene: TRBV6-6; d_gene: .; j_gene: TRBJ1-5; CDR3aa: CASSYSREGNQPQHF; CDR3nt: TGTGCCAGCAGTTACTCCAGAGAGGGCAATCAGCCCCAGCATTTT
abundance: .; v_gene: TRBV3-1; d_gene: .; j_gene: TRBJ1-2; CDR3aa: CASSQNRNYGGYTF; CDR3nt: TGTGCCAGCAGCCAAAACAGGAATTACGGGGGCTACACCTTC
abundance: few; v_gene: TRBV20-1; d_gene: TRBD1; j_gene: TRBJ2-5; CDR3aa: CSAAPDRPQETQYF; CDR3nt: TGCAGTGCAGCACCGGACAGGCCTCAAGAGACCCAGTACTTC
abundance: few; v_gene: TRBV20-1; d_gene: TRBD1; j_gene: TRBJ1-1; CDR3aa: CSAWDRGAFF; CDR3nt: TGCAGTGCTTGGGACAGAGGAGCTTTCTTT
abundance: few; v_gene: TRBV20-1; d_gene: .; j_gene: TRBJ1-1; CDR3aa: CSAEGGSEAFF; CDR3nt: TGCAGTGCCGAGGGGGGTTCTGAAGCTTTCTTT
abundance: .; v_gene: TRBV10-3; d_gene: .; j_gene: TRBJ1-6; CDR3aa: CAISTGNSPLHF; CDR3nt: TGTGCCATCAGCACGGGCAATTCACCCCTCCACTTT
abundance: .; v_gene: TRBV12-3/TRBV12-4; d_gene: .; j_gene: TRBJ1-4; CDR3aa: CASSLDQVNEKLFF; CDR3nt: TGTGCCAGCAGTTTAGACCAGGTTAATGAAAAACTGTTTTTT
abundance: .; v_gene: TRBV5-1; d_gene: TRBD1; j_gene: TRBJ1-1; CDR3aa: CASSLRQGVDAEAFF; CDR3nt: TGCGCCAGCAGCTTACGACAGGGCGTGGACGCTGAAGCTTTCTTT
abundance: many; v_gene: TRBV5-1; d_gene: TRBD2; j_gene: TRBJ2-3; CDR3aa: CASSFLAGFTDTQYF; CDR3nt: TGCGCCAGCAGCTTCCTAGCGGGATTCACAGATACGCAGTATTTT
abundance: .; v_gene: TRBV6-5; d_gene: .; j_gene: TRBJ2-7; CDR3aa: CASSYRQSYNERYF; CDR3nt: TGTGCCAGCAGTTACAGGCAGTCCTACAATGAGCGGTACTTC